The subject of this entry is one T cell receptor (beta chain). Its antigen is currently unknown. The CDR3 sequence is 13 residues long. Germline assignment: CDR1 SEHNR and CDR2 FQNEAQ (reference sequence). Trimming cost V 4 bases and J 3 bases, with 10 bases left between them. PCR used 60 Vbeta primers and 13 Jbeta primers. The table came from immunoSEQ multiplex PCR; TCRdb's copy has only in-frame clones and leaves some out. The data hold around 130,000 clones, with approximately 75% observed a single time. This entry is derived from a study of cytomegalovirus exposure and HLA in healthy donors. Study-wide results and caveats: What a later analysis showed was that several of the most significant clusters appeared linked to common viral pathogens.

The clonotype originates from a man aged 40-49 years in good health and CMV-seronegative. V usage is TRBV7-9 and J usage is TRBJ2-7, with a tentative D call TRBD1 (5 bases). The sample taken for sequencing was PBMCs. The CDR3 sequence is CASSYPQGYEQYF. In DNA, the CDR3 is TGTGCCAGCAGCTACCCCCAGGGCTACGAGCAGTACTTC. Based on the CDR3 plus reference TRBV7-9 and TRBJ2-7, the full variable domain is DTGVSQNPRHKITKRGQNVTFRCDPISEHNRLYWYRQTLGQGPEFLTYFQNEAQLEKSRLLSDRFSAERPKGSFSTLEIQRTEQGDSAMYLCASSYPQGYEQYFGPGTRLTVT.